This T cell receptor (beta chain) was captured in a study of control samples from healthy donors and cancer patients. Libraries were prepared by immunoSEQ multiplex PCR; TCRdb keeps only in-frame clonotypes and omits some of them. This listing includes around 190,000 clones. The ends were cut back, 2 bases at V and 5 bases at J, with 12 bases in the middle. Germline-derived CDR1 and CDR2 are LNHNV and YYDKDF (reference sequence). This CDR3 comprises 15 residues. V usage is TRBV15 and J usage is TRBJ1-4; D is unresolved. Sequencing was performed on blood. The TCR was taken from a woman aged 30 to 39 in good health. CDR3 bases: TGTGCCACCAGCAGACCCTGGCGAGGGAATGAAAAACTGTTTTTT. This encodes CATSRPWRGNEKLFF.